These T cell receptor beta chains were read from a single sample in a study of T cells after yellow fever vaccination. TCRdb called the 5' RACE reads again in MiXCR, with one record for every CDR3 protein. The sample records 150,000 to 200,000 distinct CDR3 sequences, around 8.5% being singletons. The source material was CD8+ T cells sorted from PBMCs, sampled 45 days after the yellow fever booster vaccination. These receptors all come from a young man who received the YFV17D yellow fever vaccine. CDR3s include the opening cysteine and the closing phenylalanine or tryptophan. D genes are given only for firm matches. Rows give clone size only sometimes, using once, few, many, or a class for an expanded clone.

CDR3 DNA,CDR3 protein,clone size,D gene,J gene,V gene
TGTGCCAGTAGTATTGCGGGCGGCCTAGAACAGACCCAGTACTTC,CASSIAGGLEQTQYF,.,.,TRBJ2-5,TRBV19
TGTGCCAGCAAGGGTTTGGGCAATCAGCCCCAGCATTTT,CASKGLGNQPQHF,few,.,TRBJ1-5,TRBV12-3/TRBV12-4
TGTGCCAGCAGCCCCTTGGGGGATGAAGATACGCAGTATTTT,CASSPLGDEDTQYF,.,.,TRBJ2-3,TRBV14
TGTGCCAGCTCGCGCCGGGAACTGAACACTGAAGCTTTCTTT,CASSRRELNTEAFF,.,.,TRBJ1-1,TRBV18
TGTGCCAGCAGCAAAAGGGAGACGAAGTACCAAGAGACCCAGTACTTC,CASSKRETKYQETQYF,few,.,TRBJ2-5,TRBV21-1
TGCAGTGCTAGACCGGGTGTCGGAAACATTCAGTACTTC,CSARPGVGNIQYF,few,.,TRBJ2-4,TRBV20-1
TGTGCCAGCAGTAATGCAGGGGGAAGCTATGGCTACACCTTC,CASSNAGGSYGYTF,.,TRBD1,TRBJ1-2,TRBV12-3/TRBV12-4
TGCGCCAGCAGCCAGATGAGTGGGACAGGGCCCTACGAGCAGTACTTC,CASSQMSGTGPYEQYF,.,TRBD1,TRBJ2-7,TRBV4-1
TGTGCCAGCAGGACAGACAGGGGCGGTCAGCCCCAGCATTTT,CASRTDRGGQPQHF,many,TRBD1,TRBJ1-5,TRBV6-2/TRBV6-3
TGTGCCAGCAGCCAAGGAGCAGGGGCGGGAGATACGCAGTATTTT,CASSQGAGAGDTQYF,.,.,TRBJ2-3,TRBV4-2
TGCGCCAGCAGCCTAATGGGAAATGAGCAGTTCTTC,CASSLMGNEQFF,many,.,TRBJ2-1,TRBV5-1
TGCGCCAGCAGCCAAGATCTTTGGGGGGGCGACTATGGCTACACCTTC,CASSQDLWGGDYGYTF,.,.,TRBJ1-2,TRBV4-3
TGTGCCAGCAGCGTAGAAGTGGACAGTAACTATGGCTACACCTTC,CASSVEVDSNYGYTF,.,.,TRBJ1-2,TRBV9
TGTGCCAGCAGCCATGGGACGGGTCAGCCCCAGCATTTT,CASSHGTGQPQHF,few,.,TRBJ1-5,TRBV6-5
TGTGCCAGCAGTTTTACAGGGGCTATCAATCAGCCCCAGCATTTT,CASSFTGAINQPQHF,.,TRBD1,TRBJ1-5,TRBV12-3/TRBV12-4
TGTGCCAGCACGGAGTTCGAGGGCATGAATAATTCACCCCTCCACTTT,CASTEFEGMNNSPLHF,few,.,TRBJ1-6,TRBV6-2/TRBV6-3
TGCAGCGTTGAATTTTTGTTCGGGACCAAACCCCTGAAACAAGAGACCCAGTACTTC,CSVEFLFGTKPLKQETQYF,many,.,TRBJ2-5,TRBV29-1
TGTGCCAGCAGCCAAAGTAGCCGAGATACGCAGTATTTT,CASSQSSRDTQYF,.,.,TRBJ2-3,TRBV3-1
TGTGCCAGCAGTTACCGGGGAGGTGGCAAGGGGACAGATACGCAGTATTTT,CASSYRGGGKGTDTQYF,few,.,TRBJ2-3,TRBV7-2
TGCGCCAGCAGCCAAGATCCGGAGAACACTGAAGCTTTCTTT,CASSQDPENTEAFF,many,.,TRBJ1-1,TRBV4-1
TGTGCCAGCAGCCCAAGCAGGGAGAACACTGAAGCTTTCTTT,CASSPSRENTEAFF,.,.,TRBJ1-1,TRBV6-2/TRBV6-3
TGTGCCACCAGCAGAGGACCATCCGGGCGCGGCAATCAGCCCCAGCATTTT,CATSRGPSGRGNQPQHF,.,.,TRBJ1-5,TRBV15
TGTGCCAGCAGTTCCGATCCGGGCGATCGGGGCAATGAGCAGTTCTTC,CASSSDPGDRGNEQFF,.,.,TRBJ2-1,TRBV28
TGCGCCAGCAGCTTGGTGGGGGTTGTAACAGATACGCAGTATTTT,CASSLVGVVTDTQYF,many,.,TRBJ2-3,TRBV5-1
TGTGCCAGTAGTATATCCGCGCGAGGGGCGGATGGCTACACCTTC,CASSISARGADGYTF,few,.,TRBJ1-2,TRBV19
TGTGCCAGCAGTTACATCCGGAATGAGCAGTTCTTC,CASSYIRNEQFF,.,.,TRBJ2-1,TRBV6-6
TGCGCCAGCAGCCTAAGCGGGCCGGAGACCCAGTACTTC,CASSLSGPETQYF,many,.,TRBJ2-5,TRBV4-1
TGCAGTGCTAGATCCTGGACAGAAAACATTCAGTACTTC,CSARSWTENIQYF,.,.,TRBJ2-4,TRBV20-1
TGTGCCAGCAGTTTCCTTACAGGGGGTGCAGATACGCAGTATTTT,CASSFLTGGADTQYF,few,TRBD1,TRBJ2-3,TRBV12-3/TRBV12-4
TGTGCCAGCAGTGCCGGGACAGGGTTGGGCACTGAAGCTTTCTTT,CASSAGTGLGTEAFF,few,TRBD1,TRBJ1-1,TRBV7-3
TGTGCCAGCAGCCCCGGACTAGCGGGTTACAATGAGCAGTTCTTC,CASSPGLAGYNEQFF,.,TRBD2,TRBJ2-1,TRBV7-3
TGCGCCAGCAGCCGCCAACCGGGACCGAGCTACGAGCAGTACTTC,CASSRQPGPSYEQYF,.,.,TRBJ2-7,TRBV4-3
TGTGCCAGCAGCCAAACTGCAACTAATGAAAAACTGTTTTTT,CASSQTATNEKLFF,few,.,TRBJ1-4,TRBV11-2
TGTGCCAGCAGCTCGAGGACAGGGGGCGGCTATGGCTACACCTTC,CASSSRTGGGYGYTF,few,TRBD1,TRBJ1-2,TRBV7-8
TGTGCCAGCGACCCGGGGCAGGGGAGAGGAAAACTGTTTTTT,CASDPGQGRGKLFF,.,.,TRBJ1-4,TRBV3-1
TGTGCCAGCAGCGAAAACCGACAGGTTTCTGGAAACACCATATATTTT,CASSENRQVSGNTIYF,.,.,TRBJ1-3,TRBV9
TGTGCCAGCAGCTTAGAAGCAGCTCGGGAGCAGTTCTTC,CASSLEAAREQFF,few,.,TRBJ2-1,TRBV7-6
TGCAGTGCTAGGGAGGACTTCCAGAAACGAACCGGGGAGCTGTTTTTT,CSAREDFQKRTGELFF,.,.,TRBJ2-2,TRBV20-1
TGTGCCGGCAGCGTAGCAGGGGGCGATCCCCACACTGAAGCTTTCTTT,CAGSVAGGDPHTEAFF,.,TRBD1,TRBJ1-1,TRBV9
TGTGCCTGGAGCGGGGGGGGTCCTTACGAGCAGTACTTC,CAWSGGGPYEQYF,.,TRBD2,TRBJ2-7,TRBV30
TGTGCCACCAGCAGAGCTAGCGGGGGAGATACGCAGTATTTT,CATSRASGGDTQYF,few,TRBD2,TRBJ2-3,TRBV15
TGTGCCAGCAGTTTCGAGGCGCTGGCCACTGAAGCTTTCTTT,CASSFEALATEAFF,.,.,TRBJ1-1,TRBV12-3/TRBV12-4
TGTGCCAGCAGTACTAGTGGTGAAGCCGGGGAGCTGTTTTTT,CASSTSGEAGELFF,.,.,TRBJ2-2,TRBV6-1
TGTGCCAGCAGCCAAGATCAAGCGGGGGTCTTATCGGTAGCCAAAAACATTCAGTACTTC,CASSQDQAGVLSVAKNIQYF,.,TRBD2,TRBJ2-4,TRBV4-2
TGTGCCAGCAGCACTGGACAGGGGAGCACAGATACGCAGTATTTT,CASSTGQGSTDTQYF,.,TRBD1,TRBJ2-3,TRBV12-3/TRBV12-4
TGTGCCAGCACCTCCGACAGGGGGCGAATAGATACGCAGTATTTT,CASTSDRGRIDTQYF,few,TRBD1,TRBJ2-3,TRBV28
TGTGCCAGCAGCTTCTCGATGAGCTCCTATAATTCACCCCTCCACTTT,CASSFSMSSYNSPLHF,.,.,TRBJ1-6,TRBV7-9
TGTGCCAGCAGCGGGACAGGGGTAAGGCCTGAAGCTTTCTTT,CASSGTGVRPEAFF,.,TRBD1,TRBJ1-1,TRBV5-6
TGCAGTGCTAGAGCTCATCTAAGCGTACCTGGGCTCAATGAGCAGTTCTTC,CSARAHLSVPGLNEQFF,.,.,TRBJ2-1,TRBV20-1
TGTGCCAGCAGCGTAGCCAGACGGACTACAGATACGCAGTATTTT,CASSVARRTTDTQYF,.,.,TRBJ2-3,TRBV9
TGTGCCAGCGTCCTCATTTGGGACAGGGAGAATGAGCAGTTCTTC,CASVLIWDRENEQFF,.,TRBD1,TRBJ2-1,TRBV7-9
TGTGCCAGCAGTCCCCGACAGGGGAAGAGGACTGAAGCTTTCTTT,CASSPRQGKRTEAFF,.,TRBD1,TRBJ1-1,TRBV12-3/TRBV12-4
TGTGCCACCAGCAGAGACAGGGTTGAGCAGTTCTTC,CATSRDRVEQFF,many,.,TRBJ2-1,TRBV15
TGTGCCAGTTCCGGGACCAAGAACACTGAAGCTTTCTTT,CASSGTKNTEAFF,.,.,TRBJ1-1,TRBV3-1
TGTGCCAGCAGTCGCCCCTCCGACACCCGGCCCCAGCATTTT,CASSRPSDTRPQHF,.,.,TRBJ1-5,TRBV12-3/TRBV12-4
TGTGCCAGCATCCTCGGGTACACTGAAGCTTTCTTT,CASILGYTEAFF,.,.,TRBJ1-1,TRBV12-3/TRBV12-4
TGTGCCACCAGTGATTCAAGCAGGGGAAAGAACACCGGGGAGCTGTTTTTT,CATSDSSRGKNTGELFF,.,.,TRBJ2-2,TRBV24-1
TGTGCCAGCAGCTCCCCGGGGACAGGGGGGTGGGAGACCCAGTACTTC,CASSSPGTGGWETQYF,.,TRBD1,TRBJ2-5,TRBV27
TGCAGTGCTAGAGATGAGCTTGGGGACACCGGGCTACACGGGGAGCTGTTTTTT,CSARDELGDTGLHGELFF,.,.,TRBJ2-2,TRBV20-1